Listed below are T cell receptor beta chains from one sample, sequenced in a study of shared clonotypes between healthy human individuals. Repertoires were generated with immunoSEQ multiplex PCR, while TCRdb's copy carries only in-frame clones and drops some. The sample records fewer than 600,000 clones, around 77% being singletons. The sample was PBMCs. Receptors were obtained from a woman aged 40 to 49 in good health. Some clones in this sample may be carry-over from other donors' samples. The CDR3 runs from the conserved cysteine through the conserved F or W. Each record gives: V gene, J gene, clone size, D gene, CDR3 protein, CDR3 DNA. D genes are given only for firm matches. Part of the rows lack a size; the others show once, few, many or a class for expanded clones.

TRBV18	TRBJ1-4	many	-	CASSPLISLGATNEKLFF	TGTGCCAGCTCACCGCTCATAAGTTTAGGGGCAACTAATGAAAAACTGTTTTTT
TRBV6-5	TRBJ1-2	few	-	CASRRYREANYGYTF	TGTGCCAGCAGGCGATACAGGGAGGCAAACTATGGCTACACCTTC
TRBV5-4	TRBJ2-2	once	-	CASSLRTTGELFF	TGTGCCAGCAGCTTGAGGACAACCGGGGAGCTGTTTTTT
TRBV6-1	TRBJ1-1	-	-	CASIRANMNTEAFF	TGTGCCAGTATCCGGGCCAATATGAACACTGAAGCTTTCTTT
TRBV9	TRBJ1-2	-	-	CASSASPGTEYGYTF	TGTGCCAGCAGCGCGTCACCCGGGACGGAATATGGCTACACCTTC
TRBV2	TRBJ1-1	-	TRBD1	CASNVDRVNTEAFF	TGTGCCAGCAACGTGGACAGGGTAAACACTGAAGCTTTCTTT
TRBV5-5	TRBJ1-2	-	-	CASSLTGIRIDYGYTF	TGTGCCAGCAGCTTGACAGGGATTCGGATTGACTATGGCTACACCTTC
TRBV5-5	TRBJ1-4	-	-	CASSLVPGAREKLFF	TGTGCCAGCAGCTTGGTTCCGGGGGCGAGGGAAAAACTGTTTTTT
TRBV11-2	TRBJ1-2	-	-	CASSPDLVTYTF	TGTGCCAGCAGCCCTGACCTCGTTACCTACACCTTC
TRBV18	TRBJ2-1	-	-	CASSPSGSDEQFF	TGTGCCAGCTCACCATCAGGGAGCGATGAGCAGTTCTTC
TRBV4-3	TRBJ2-3	-	-	CASSQEGQYTDTQYF	TGCGCCAGCAGCCAGGAGGGACAGTACACAGATACGCAGTATTTT
TRBV30	TRBJ2-7	-	TRBD1	CAWSVLGGQGSYEQYF	TGTGCCTGGAGTGTACTGGGGGGACAGGGTTCCTACGAGCAGTACTTC
TRBV29-1	TRBJ2-7	-	-	CSVVYAGPAYEQYF	TGCAGCGTTGTCTATGCGGGACCCGCCTACGAGCAGTACTTC
TRBV6-5	TRBJ2-7	-	-	CASSYSSGSYNEQYF	TGTGCCAGCAGTTACTCGAGTGGGAGCTACAACGAGCAGTACTTC
TRBV27	TRBJ2-5	-	-	CASSHKRYQETQYF	TGTGCCAGCAGTCACAAACGGTACCAAGAGACCCAGTACTTC
TRBV27	TRBJ2-3	-	-	CASSLLGVVTDTQYF	TGTGCCAGCAGTTTATTGGGAGTTGTCACAGATACGCAGTATTTT
TRBV19	TRBJ1-3	many	-	CASSTGGTAGNTIYF	TGTGCCAGCTCGACCGGTGGCACGGCTGGAAACACCATATATTTT
TRBV5-4	TRBJ1-5	-	-	CASSLGVGNQPQHF	TGTGCCAGCAGCTTAGGGGTGGGCAATCAGCCCCAGCATTTT
TRBV6-4	TRBJ2-2	few	-	CASSDSPGTQTGELFF	TGTGCCAGCAGTGACTCCCCCGGGACCCAGACCGGGGAGCTGTTTTTT
TRBV2	TRBJ2-5	-	TRBD2	CASSERTSEETQYF	TGTGCCAGCAGTGAACGGACTAGCGAAGAGACCCAGTACTTC
TRBV5-1	TRBJ2-7	-	TRBD1	CASSFQGQGHSEQYF	TGCGCCAGCAGCTTTCAGGGACAGGGGCATAGCGAGCAGTACTTC
TRBV27	TRBJ2-2	-	-	CASSLPVRGELFF	TGTGCCAGCAGTTTACCGGTTCGCGGGGAGCTGTTTTTT
TRBV15	TRBJ2-7	-	-	CATSIPRGEQYF	TGTGCCACCAGCATACCCCGTGGAGAGCAGTACTTC
TRBV7-9	TRBJ1-3	-	-	CASSLAGTHNTIYF	TGTGCCAGCAGCTTAGCAGGGACCCACAACACCATATATTTT
TRBV7-9	TRBJ2-1	-	TRBD1	CASSQTPGQGVHEQFF	TGTGCCAGCAGCCAAACCCCGGGACAGGGAGTCCATGAGCAGTTCTTC
TRBV30	TRBJ1-5	few	-	CAWSVSPSSGNQPQHF	TGTGCCTGGAGTGTTTCTCCATCCTCGGGCAATCAGCCCCAGCATTTT
TRBV15	TRBJ1-4	-	-	CATSRDVEKLFF	TGTGCCACCAGCAGAGATGTTGAAAAACTGTTTTTT
TRBV28	TRBJ2-6	-	TRBD2	CASSPPGGSRANVLTF	TGTGCCAGCAGTCCGCCGGGGGGAAGTCGGGCCAACGTCCTGACTTTC
TRBV5-4	TRBJ2-5	-	TRBD2	CASSFDGAGGAQYF	TGTGCCAGCAGCTTTGACGGAGCGGGAGGGGCCCAGTACTTC
TRBV30	TRBJ2-3	-	-	CAWSSSPDTQYF	TGTGCCTGGAGTAGCAGCCCAGATACGCAGTATTTT
TRBV28	TRBJ2-3	-	-	CASSLWGDTQYF	TGTGCCAGCAGTTTATGGGGGGATACGCAGTATTTT
TRBV7-6	TRBJ2-2	-	-	CASSLALGTGELFF	TGTGCCAGCAGCTTAGCGCTGGGCACCGGGGAGCTGTTTTTT
TRBV5-8	TRBJ1-2	-	-	CASSLYGRKDGYTF	TGTGCCAGCAGCTTGTACGGGCGTAAGGATGGCTACACCTTC
TRBV29-1	TRBJ2-3	-	-	CSVEAGFRDTQYF	TGCAGCGTTGAGGCCGGTTTCAGAGATACGCAGTATTTT
TRBV5-1	TRBJ2-7	few	TRBD2	CASSLGLAGVGYEQYF	TGCGCCAGCAGCTTGGGACTAGCGGGAGTGGGGTACGAGCAGTACTTC
TRBV6-5	TRBJ2-1	-	-	CASSYLQGHEQFF	TGTGCCAGCAGTTACTTACAGGGCCACGAGCAGTTCTTC
TRBV10-2	TRBJ2-5	-	-	CASTQQGETQYF	TGCGCCAGCACTCAGCAGGGAGAGACCCAGTACTTC